These 25 T cell receptor beta chains came from one sample sequenced in a study of cytomegalovirus exposure and HLA in healthy donors. The assay was immunoSEQ multiplex PCR, and TCRdb's table has in-frame clones only and misses some. The profile shows 180,000 or so clones, 86% of them singletons. The material sequenced was PBMCs. The receptors were gathered from a man under 40 in good health and CMV-seropositive.

By sample share, this clone is medium-sized. The V call is TRBV5-1, the J call TRBJ2-5, with no clear D. The germline V and J ends were trimmed by 3 bases and 1 base, with 13 bases remaining between them. The CDR3 is made up of 15 amino acids. CDR1 is SGHRS, CDR2 YFSETQ, per germline. CDR3 in DNA: TGCGCCAGCAGCTCCCAAGCGAACCGCCAAGAGACCCAGTACTTC. It translates to CASSSQANRQETQYF.

The rearrangement uses TRBV11-2 and TRBJ2-1; 8 bases align to TRBD2. The CDR3 runs 16 residues. V lost 0 bases and J lost 7; bases outside the gene matches: 8. Germline V lookup: CDR1 SGHAT, CDR2 FQNNGV. CDR3: CASSLEFSGGRNEQFF. CDR3 coding DNA: TGTGCCAGCAGCTTAGAATTCAGCGGGGGAAGAAATGAGCAGTTCTTC.

The chain is built from TRBV6-5 and TRBJ1-2, with D perhaps TRBD1 (5 bases). CDR1 is MNHEY and CDR2 is SVGAGI in the germline V gene. Trimming removed 8 bases at V and 3 bases at J, with 19 bases between. This CDR3 comprises 15 residues. The CDR3 coding sequence is TGTGCCAGCCAGGGTAACGAACGGGGGGACTATGGCTACACCTTC. Translating gives CASQGNERGDYGYTF.

The rearrangement links TRBV11-3 to TRBJ1-2; D not certain. The germline V gene has CDR1 SGHNT and CDR2 YENEEA. The CDR3 runs 15 residues. Trimming removed 1 base from V and 8 bases from J, with 17 bases in between. Here the CDR3 reads CASSLGSDLNLGYTF. DNA of the CDR3: TGTGCCAGCAGCTTAGGATCGGACTTGAATTTGGGCTACACCTTC.

The chain links TRBV7-6 to TRBJ2-7; D might be TRBD1 (5 bases). Germline-derived CDR1 and CDR2 are SGHVS and FNYEAQ. CDR3 length equals 16 residues. V lost 0 bases and J 2 bases, leaving 14 bases between the germline ends. The CDR3 reads CASSLASGRSTYEQYF. DNA for the CDR3: TGTGCCAGCAGCTTAGCTTCAGGGCGTTCAACCTACGAGCAGTACTTC.

As DNA, the CDR3 is TGCGCCAGCAGCTGGGGGGACAGGTTCTCCACAGATACGCAGTATTTT. It codes for CASSWGDRFSTDTQYF. The rearrangement links TRBV5-1 to TRBJ2-3; 8 bases map to TRBD1. The CDR3 spans 16 residues. The V segment lost 3 bases and the J segment 2 bases; nucleotides outside the gene matches: 8. In germline, CDR1 is SGHRS, CDR2 YFSETQ.

This clone was observed a handful of times. The rearrangement links TRBV7-9 to TRBJ2-7, with 7 bases identical to TRBD1. The CDR3 totals 17 residues. Trimming removed 1 base from V and 3 bases from J; junction bases left unmatched: 12. Germline CDR1 SEHNR, CDR2 FQNEAQ (reference sequence). The DNA of the CDR3 is TGTGCCAGCAGCTTAGAACAGGGGATTGGAGGTAACTACGAGCAGTACTTC. As protein: CASSLEQGIGGNYEQYF.

The J gene is TRBJ1-5, the V gene TRBV19; D might be TRBD1 (6 bases). CDR3 length: 14 amino acids. Germline V gives CDR1 LNHDA, CDR2 SQIVND (reference sequence). Trimming cost V 7 bases and J 4 bases, with 14 bases left between them. The CDR3 sequence: CASTPGQRNQPQHF. For the CDR3, the DNA is TGTGCCAGTACCCCCGGACAGAGGAATCAGCCCCAGCATTTT.

This sequence joins TRBV15 and TRBJ1-4; a weak D match, TRBD1 (5 bases). Deletions cut 1 base from V and 5 bases from J, with 14 bases between. CDR3 length: 16 residues. Per the germline V gene, CDR1 is LNHNV and CDR2 is YYDKDF (reference sequence). DNA for the CDR3: TGTGCCACCAGCAGAGGAAGGGCAGGGATCAATGAAAAACTGTTTTTT. Residues: CATSRGRAGINEKLFF. The full variable domain, its missing parts supplied by reference TRBV15 and TRBJ1-4, is DAMVIQNPRYQVTQFGKPVTLSCSQTLNHNVMYWYQQKSSQAPKLLFHYYDKDFNNEADTPDNFQSRRPNTSFCFLDIRSPGLGDTAMYLCATSRGRAGINEKLFFGSGTQLSVL.

The gene calls are TRBV7-9 and TRBJ2-1; 10 nucleotides align to TRBD2. The CDR3 spans 18 residues. Germline lookup yields CDR1 SEHNR and CDR2 FQNEAQ (reference sequence). The junction had 15 bases not matched to a gene; V was cut back by 5 bases and J by 5 bases. CDR3 coding DNA: TGTGCCAGCAGCCCGACTAGCGGGCTCCCAGGAACGGACAATGAGCAGTTCTTC. This encodes CASSPTSGLPGTDNEQFF.

The chain joins TRBV19 to TRBJ2-7; D assignment may be TRBD1 or TRBD2 (5 bases each). Trimming removed 5 bases from V and 2 bases from J, with 16 bases in between. CDR3 length: 15 amino acids. The germline gives CDR1 LNHDA, CDR2 SQIVND (reference sequence). CDR3 nucleotide sequence: TGTGCCAGTAGTCCCGAGTCGGGACGGACCTACGAGCAGTACTTC. Translated: CASSPESGRTYEQYF.

This chain links TRBV28 with TRBJ1-2; 10 nucleotides align to TRBD1. Germline values: CDR1 MDHEN, CDR2 SYDVKM. J gave up 2 bases and V 4 bases, and 10 bases lay outside the gene matches. The CDR3 length is 17 residues. CDR3: CASSSTSPGQGNYGYTF. DNA for the CDR3: TGTGCCAGCAGTTCAACGTCCCCGGGACAGGGGAACTATGGCTACACCTTC.

This clone turned up a few times. The chain combines TRBV5-4 with TRBJ1-3; TRBD1 might be the D (5 bases). Germline lookup yields CDR1 SGHNT and CDR2 YYREEE (reference sequence). V lost 4 bases to trimming and J lost 3 bases, with 8 bases between them. This CDR3 spans 13 amino acids. The CDR3 nucleotides read TGTGCCAGCAGCCAGGGTTTTGGAAACACCATATATTTT. Its protein product is CASSQGFGNTIYF.

This clone was detected once. The rearrangement links TRBV7-7 to TRBJ2-5; either TRBD1 or TRBD2 may fit D (5 bases each). This CDR3 has 15 amino acids. Germline CDR1 SSHAT, CDR2 FNYEAQ (reference sequence). The ends were cut back, 2 bases at V and 7 bases at J, with 17 bases in the middle. CDR3 residues: CASSLNGATIGTQYF. CDR3 bases: TGTGCCAGCAGCTTAAACGGGGCGACCATCGGGACCCAGTACTTC. The variable domain in full, with the rest retrieved from reference TRBV7-7 and TRBJ2-5, is GAGVSQSPRYKVTKRGQDVTLRCDPISSHATLYWYQQALGQGPEFLTYFNYEAQPDKSGLPSDRFSAERPEGSISTLTIQRTEQRDSAMYRCASSLNGATIGTQYFGPGTRLLVL.

This chain joins TRBV27 and TRBJ2-3, with 10 bases lining up with TRBD1. Germline values: CDR1 MNHEY, CDR2 SMNVEV (reference sequence). This CDR3 is built from 16 residues. The junction had 8 bases not matched to a gene; V was cut back by 5 bases and J by 3 bases. The CDR3 DNA reads as TGTGCCAGCAGTCCCGACAGGGGGCGCCTGACAGATACGCAGTATTTT. This gives the protein CASSPDRGRLTDTQYF.

V is TRBV6-5 and J is TRBJ1-2, with TRBD1 identical over 9 bases. Germline V gene sequence: CDR1 MNHEY, CDR2 SVGAGI. J gave up 7 bases and V 6 bases, and 6 bases lay outside the gene matches. The CDR3 spans 13 residues. The CDR3 DNA sequence: TGTGCCAGCAGCCGTACAGGGGGCCGTGGCTACACCTTC. It encodes CASSRTGGRGYTF.

The genes are TRBV27 and TRBJ2-1; 7 positions agree with TRBD2. J lost 3 bases, V lost 5 bases, and 7 bases had no gene match. This CDR3 contains 15 residues. CDR1 is MNHEY and CDR2 is SMNVEV in the germline V gene (reference sequence). The CDR3 sequence: CASSGLERGYNEQFF. For the CDR3, the DNA is TGTGCCAGCAGTGGGCTGGAGCGGGGCTACAATGAGCAGTTCTTC.

The chain couples TRBV28 to TRBJ2-2; D uncertain. Germline V CDR1 and CDR2: MDHEN, SYDVKM. V was clipped by 5 bases and J by 0 bases, with 4 bases between them. This CDR3 comprises 13 residues. This CDR3 is CASSPSNTGELFF. The CDR3 DNA is TGTGCCAGCAGTCCGTCGAACACCGGGGAGCTGTTTTTT.

This rearrangement joins TRBV7-2 to TRBJ2-7; possibly TRBD1 for D (6 bases). V was clipped by 5 bases and J by 9 bases, with 11 bases between them. This CDR3 is 11 amino acids long. The germline V gene has CDR1 SGHTA and CDR2 FQGNSA. The CDR3 DNA is TGTGCCAGCAGCCCGGGACAAACGCAGTACTTC. Translating gives CASSPGQTQYF.

This clone was found once. The DNA of the CDR3 is TGTGCCAGCAGCTTGGTCTCTCAGGGGCTCTATGGCTACACCTTC. Its protein product is CASSLVSQGLYGYTF. This chain connects TRBV5-6 to TRBJ1-2; possibly TRBD1 for D (6 bases). CDR3 length: 15 amino acids. Germline CDR1 reads SGHDT; CDR2 reads YYEEEE. Deletions cut 0 bases from V and 4 bases from J, with 13 bases between.

The chain couples TRBV29-1 to TRBJ2-2; TRBD1 matches 9 bases. This CDR3 comprises 20 residues. In germline, CDR1 is SQVTM, CDR2 ANQGSEA. The J segment lost 5 bases and the V segment lost 6 bases, leaving 25 bases of the junction unmatched. Written as DNA, the CDR3 is TGCAGCGTCGAATGGGGACAGGGAATTTTGGGGCATCCCGGGACCGGGGAGCTGTTTTTT. Its translation: CSVEWGQGILGHPGTGELFF.

The V and J genes are TRBV5-4 and TRBJ1-2; 7 bases map to TRBD1. Germline-derived CDR1 and CDR2 are SGHNT and YYREEE (reference sequence). This CDR3 comprises 15 residues. V gave up 3 bases and J gave up 8 bases; unmatched junction bases: 13. The chain's CDR3 is CASSWGTDLGRGYTF. The CDR3 DNA follows: TGTGCCAGCAGCTGGGGGACAGATCTTGGAAGAGGCTACACCTTC.

This clone occurred once. The chain couples TRBV7-6 to TRBJ2-7; D gene ambiguous. Trimming removed 3 bases from V and 5 bases from J, with 8 bases in between. CDR3 length equals 12 residues. CDR1 is SGHVS and CDR2 is FNYEAQ in the germline V gene. The CDR3 is CASSFVGHEQYF. CDR3 coding DNA: TGTGCCAGCAGCTTTGTGGGTCACGAGCAGTACTTC.

V is TRBV6-5 and J is TRBJ1-1, with a possible D match to TRBD1 (5 bases). Germline CDR1 reads MNHEY; CDR2 reads SVGAGI. The germline V and J ends were trimmed by 8 bases and 2 bases, with 6 bases remaining between them. The CDR3 sequence is 11 residues long. This CDR3 is CASGTNTEAFF. The CDR3 nucleotides read TGTGCCAGCGGGACTAACACTGAAGCTTTCTTT.

V and J are TRBV5-1 and TRBJ1-1; D uncertain. This CDR3 is built from 14 residues. V was trimmed by 4 bases and J by 1 base, leaving 11 bases between them. Germline V gene lookup returns CDR1 SGHRS and CDR2 YFSETQ. CDR3 residues: CASSLTAQNTEAFF. Here the CDR3 DNA reads TGCGCCAGCAGCCTCACAGCACAGAACACTGAAGCTTTCTTT.